The 26 T cell receptor beta chains listed next were all sequenced from one sample in a study of T cell repertoires in cytomegalovirus infection (dated by TCRdb to about 2019). The antigens for these receptors are not known. Sample treatment or condition, as interpreted from the label and publication: in vitro stimulation with specific CMV peptide epitopes to enrich CMV-specific T cells. TCRdb lists the instrument as Illumina HiSeq 1500. In TCRdb, the public reads were trimmed at Q25 with fastp and aligned with MiXCR, with productive beta chains retained. When rows share a CDR3 protein, they turn into one entry using the most common DNA and genes. The sample data list about 340,000 distinct CDR3 sequences, and 25% to 35% of these were observed just once. The ten largest clonotypes hold 20% of the sample. The source was cultured PBMCs, collected from culture after CMV antigen stimulation. The source is a human donor in good health (CMV status not recorded). Some clones in this sample may be carry-over from other donors' samples.

J is TRBJ1-5 and V is TRBV7-4, with D possibly matching TRBD1 (6 bases). The CDR3 consists of 15 residues. The V and J ends lost 5 bases and 5 bases respectively, with 16 bases between them. Looked up from germline, CDR1 is SGHVT and CDR2 is SQSDAQ. DNA of the CDR3: TGTGCCAGCAGCCCGTCGGAGGACAGACATCAGCCCCAGCATTTT. This gives the protein CASSPSEDRHQPQHF.

This clonotype was seen at least ten times. CDR3 DNA: TGTGCCAGCAGCTTCAGGGACACCCCTTTAGAGACCCAGTACTTC. This gives the protein CASSFRDTPLETQYF. The V and J genes are TRBV7-3 and TRBJ2-5; D might be TRBD1 (6 bases). The CDR3 consists of 15 residues. In germline, CDR1 is SGHTA, CDR2 FQGTGA. V lost 3 bases, J lost 4 bases, and 15 bases lay in between.

This clonotype has a single count. The chain employs TRBV9 and TRBJ2-2; unclear D gene. This CDR3 contains 14 residues. The germline gives CDR1 SGDLS, CDR2 YYNGEE. V dropped 4 bases and J dropped 4 bases, with 11 bases sitting between them. The CDR3 reads CASSPDGFTGELFF. The CDR3 DNA is TGTGCCAGCAGCCCCGACGGGTTCACCGGGGAGCTGTTTTTT.

This clonotype was counted ten times or more. V gene TRBV10-3 combines with J gene TRBJ2-1, with D possibly matching TRBD2 (5 bases). Germline V gives CDR1 ENHRY, CDR2 SYGVKD. Trimming removed 7 bases at V and 4 bases at J, with 14 bases between. The CDR3 is made up of 14 amino acids. The CDR3 reads CAIMGSGTYNEQFF. CDR3 sequence (DNA): TGTGCCATCATGGGGAGCGGAACATACAATGAGCAGTTCTTC.

The sample holds a few counts of this clonotype. J is TRBJ2-7 and V is TRBV6-1; 7 bases map to TRBD2. CDR1 MNHNS and CDR2 SASEGT come from the germline V gene. Trimming cost V 8 bases and J 3 bases; bases outside gene matches: 16. The CDR3 consists of 16 residues. CDR3 region: CASHSGRVSEYYEQYF. The CDR3 bases are TGTGCCAGCCATAGCGGGCGAGTATCCGAGTACTACGAGCAGTACTTC.

The table lists this clonotype with a few counts. The chain links TRBV7-9 to TRBJ2-1; weak D call: TRBD2 (5 bases). Germline CDR1 reads SEHNR; CDR2 reads FQNEAQ (reference sequence). CDR3 length: 15 residues. Trimming pared 8 bases from V and 3 bases from J, leaving 17 bases between. CDR3 sequence (DNA): TGTGCCAGCTTTAAACTAGACTATTTCTACAATGAGCAGTTCTTC. This translates into CASFKLDYFYNEQFF.

This chain uses TRBV29-1 with TRBJ1-2, with D perhaps matching TRBD1 (6 bases). The germline V gene encodes CDR1 SQVTM and CDR2 ANQGSEA. The CDR3 is made up of 11 amino acids. Trimming stripped 5 bases from V and 8 bases from J, with 12 bases between. The CDR3, as DNA: TGCAGCGTTTTCGGGGGCGAAGGCTACACCTTC. Translation: CSVFGGEGYTF.

The chain recombines TRBV12-3 or TRBV12-4 with TRBJ2-1; D is possibly TRBD2 (6 bases). V dropped 6 bases and J dropped 7 bases, with 13 bases sitting between them. The CDR3 runs to 13 residues. CDR3 sequence (DNA): TGTGCCAGCAGGCCTAGCGTAGGGAATGAGCAGTTCTTC. It is translated as CASRPSVGNEQFF.

The rearrangement joins TRBV10-3 to TRBJ2-3; no reliable D call. The CDR3 spans 17 residues. Germline V CDR1 and CDR2: ENHRY, SYGVKD. V gave up 6 bases and J gave up 0 bases, with 19 bases separating them. CDR3 in DNA: TGTGCCATCAGGGCCGATCCGACCGGGCGGAGCACAGATACGCAGTATTTT. The encoded protein is CAIRADPTGRSTDTQYF.

This clonotype appeared many times. V is TRBV7-6 and J is TRBJ1-1; 9 positions match TRBD1. From germline, CDR1 is SGHVS and CDR2 FNYEAQ. After removal of 0 bases from V and 5 bases from J, the junction contained 10 bases not matched to a gene. CDR3 length equals 17 residues. CDR3 DNA: TGTGCCAGCAGCTTAGCGGAGTTGGGCGGGACAGGGACTGAAGCTTTCTTT. Translating gives CASSLAELGGTGTEAFF.

The chain is built from TRBV7-6 and TRBJ1-1; D may be TRBD1 (5 bases). The CDR3 covers 14 residues. V lost 5 bases, J lost 3 bases, and 13 bases lay in between. Germline V gene sequence: CDR1 SGHVS, CDR2 FNYEAQ. CDR3 sequence reads: CASSRLGGDTEAFF. The CDR3 bases are TGTGCCAGCAGCCGGCTAGGAGGGGACACTGAAGCTTTCTTT.

This clonotype has more than one count but fewer than ten. The rearrangement joins TRBV20-1 to TRBJ1-6; D not resolved. V was trimmed by 5 bases and J by 1 base, leaving 9 bases between them. Germline CDR1 is DFQATT and CDR2 is SNEGSKA (reference sequence). The CDR3 is 14 amino acids. CDR3 coding DNA: TGCAGTGCTCCTGATCTGTCCTATAATTCACCCCTCCACTTT. This sequence encodes CSAPDLSYNSPLHF.

This clonotype was counted at least ten times. The gene calls are TRBV5-8 and TRBJ1-5; D is ambiguous. From germline, CDR1 is SGHTS and CDR2 YDEGEE. CDR3 length: 12 amino acids. V lost 4 bases, J lost 3 bases, and 5 bases lay in between. Written as DNA, the CDR3 is TGTGCCAGCAGCCGATTCAATCAGCCCCAGCATTTT. Translation gives CASSRFNQPQHF.

The chain links TRBV19 to TRBJ2-7; 13 nucleotides match TRBD2. Germline trimming cut 8 bases from V and 5 bases from J; bases unmatched to any gene: 3. Germline V gives CDR1 LNHDA, CDR2 SQIVND (reference sequence). The CDR3 is made up of 13 amino acids. CDR3 nucleotides: TGTGCCAGTGAAGGACTAGCGGGGGACGAGCAGTACTTC. It codes for CASEGLAGDEQYF.

The V gene is TRBV6-6, the J gene TRBJ2-7; 7 bases agree with TRBD1. Looked up from germline, CDR1 is MNHNY and CDR2 is SVGAGI (reference sequence). This CDR3 comprises 14 residues. Trimming removed 7 bases from V and 3 bases from J; junction bases left unmatched: 9. CDR3 sequence: CASTQGHWGYEQYF. CDR3 nucleotide sequence: TGTGCCAGCACACAGGGGCATTGGGGCTACGAGCAGTACTTC.

This clonotype occurred a few times. The CDR3: CASSQEGANQPQHF. CDR3 DNA sequence: TGTGCCAGCAGCCAGGAGGGGGCAAACCAGCCCCAGCATTTT. The rearrangement joins TRBV7-9 to TRBJ1-5; 7 bases agree with TRBD1. Germline trimming cut 5 bases from V and 7 bases from J; bases unmatched to any gene: 8. This CDR3 spans 14 amino acids. The germline V gene has CDR1 SEHNR and CDR2 FQNEAQ (reference sequence).

The J gene is TRBJ2-2, the V gene TRBV12-3 or TRBV12-4, with D perhaps TRBD2 (5 bases). V was pared by 5 bases and J by 6 bases, with 16 bases between. This CDR3 contains 15 residues. The CDR3 here is CASSPTRASAGELFF. The CDR3 DNA sequence: TGTGCCAGCAGTCCCACTAGAGCAAGCGCCGGGGAGCTGTTTTTT.

In this sample, this clonotype turned up a few times. This rearrangement joins TRBV30 to TRBJ2-1, with D perhaps TRBD2 (6 bases). V was clipped by 3 bases and J by 4 bases, with 10 bases between them. CDR1 GTSNPN and CDR2 SVGIG come from the germline V gene (reference sequence). CDR3 size: 13 residues. The CDR3 region is CAWSGDWYNEQFF. The CDR3 nucleotides read TGTGCCTGGAGCGGGGACTGGTACAATGAGCAGTTCTTC. Variable domain in full (rest from reference TRBV30 and TRBJ2-1): SQTIHQWPATLVQPVGSPLSLECTVEGTSNPNLYWYRQAAGRGLQLLFYSVGIGQISSEVPQNLSASRPQDRQFILSSKKLLLSDSGFYLCAWSGDWYNEQFFGPGTRLTVL.

The V and J genes are TRBV14 and TRBJ2-1, with TRBD2 matching over 10 bases. With V trimmed by 0 bases and J by 8 bases, 1 base remained unmatched. The length of the CDR3 is 14 residues. CDR1 is SGHDN and CDR2 is FVKESK in the germline V gene. Here the CDR3 reads CASSQELAGYEQFF. The CDR3 DNA sequence: TGTGCCAGCAGCCAAGAACTAGCGGGGTATGAGCAGTTCTTC.

In this sample, this clonotype turned up a few times. The rearrangement joins TRBV10-3 to TRBJ1-2, with 8 nucleotides matching TRBD1. CDR1 is ENHRY and CDR2 is SYGVKD in the germline V gene. With 7 bases clipped from V and 4 bases from J, the junction kept 2 bases outside the gene matches. This CDR3 is 12 amino acids long. CDR3 loop: CAITGQGYGYTF. CDR3 coding DNA: TGTGCCATCACCGGACAGGGCTATGGCTACACCTTC.

The gene calls are TRBV6-5 and TRBJ1-5, with D unresolved. The CDR3 is 14 residues long. Germline loops: CDR1 MNHEY, CDR2 SVGAGI. With 0 bases removed from V and 5 bases from J, the gap between germline ends came to 8 bases. The CDR3 protein is CASSYSVRDQPQHF. DNA for the CDR3: TGTGCCAGCAGTTACTCGGTTCGCGATCAGCCCCAGCATTTT.

This clonotype was counted a few times. V usage is TRBV27 and J usage is TRBJ1-5; D perhaps matches TRBD1 (6 bases). There are 14 residues in the CDR3. CDR1 MNHEY and CDR2 SMNVEV come from the germline V gene (reference sequence). V dropped 10 bases and J dropped 5 bases, with 18 bases sitting between them. The CDR3 loop is CATRGSSTHQPQHF. The CDR3 region has the DNA TGTGCCACCAGGGGCTCCAGCACCCATCAGCCCCAGCATTTT.

The sample holds a few counts of this clonotype. The V gene is TRBV12-3 or TRBV12-4, the J gene TRBJ1-2; 7 positions match TRBD1. The CDR3 loop spans 16 amino acids. Trimming removed 6 bases from V and 8 bases from J; junction bases left unmatched: 18. The DNA for the CDR3 is TGTGCCAGCAGCCTACGGGGATTCCAGGGGGATGGAGGCTACACCTTC. Translated, it gives CASSLRGFQGDGGYTF.

The rearrangement uses TRBV10-3 and TRBJ1-1; the match to TRBD1 covers 8 bases. This CDR3 has 17 residues. In germline, CDR1 is ENHRY, CDR2 SYGVKD. V shed 2 bases and J 3 bases; nucleotides not matched to a gene: 11. CDR3 in amino acids: CAISEIMGQEGHTEAFF. CDR3 coding DNA: TGTGCCATCAGTGAGATCATGGGACAGGAGGGGCACACTGAAGCTTTCTTT.

This clonotype was seen more than once but under ten times. The chain carries TRBV6-1 and TRBJ2-7; no clear D gene. The CDR3 is 13 amino acids. Looked up from germline, CDR1 is MNHNS and CDR2 is SASEGT. V dropped 6 bases and J dropped 2 bases, with 11 bases sitting between them. The CDR3 DNA reads as TGTGCCAGCAGCTACGCCCGGGCCTACGAGCAGTACTTC. This gives the protein CASSYARAYEQYF.

This clonotype was seen more than once but under ten times. J is TRBJ2-7 and V is TRBV19; possibly TRBD2 for D (5 bases). Germline V gene sequence: CDR1 LNHDA, CDR2 SQIVND (reference sequence). Trimming removed 9 bases from V and 6 bases from J, with 15 bases in between. The CDR3 sequence is 12 residues long. The CDR3 DNA follows: TGTGCCAGCGGGGAGTCGCTGGGCGAGCAGTACTTC. The encoded protein is CASGESLGEQYF.